A single sample is the source of the 9 T cell receptor beta chains below, sequenced in a study of post-analysis software for immune sequencing data. General study points: A few TRBV segments occurring more often in patients than controls included TRBV5-6, TRBV5-1 and TRBV20-1.

Each TCR beta cDNA library carried unique molecular identifiers. TCRdb passed the PCR reads through MiXCR, listing each CDR3 protein once. Seen here are approximately 160,000 distinct CDR3 sequences, approximately 31% observed once, and the top ten hold approximately 1.5%. For these receptors, no antigen is known. What was sequenced was blood. The receptors derive from a girl aged 5 to 17 with multiple sclerosis.

The chain combines TRBV29-1 with TRBJ1-1; D is undetermined. The CDR3 is 11 amino acids. Per germline, CDR1 SQVTM and CDR2 ANQGSEA. V was cut by 3 bases and J by 1 base, with 3 bases left in between. This CDR3 reads CSVDSNTEAFF. CDR3 DNA: TGCAGCGTTGATTCGAACACTGAAGCTTTCTTT.

At least ten counts were recorded for this clonotype. The chain is built from TRBV9 and TRBJ1-1; D remains ambiguous. Germline CDR1 SGDLS, CDR2 YYNGEE. The CDR3 is 14 residues long. V was shortened by 3 bases and J by 1 base, with 10 bases between the two germline ends. CDR3: CASSGVSSNTEAFF. CDR3 bases: TGTGCCAGCAGCGGGGTTAGCTCGAACACTGAAGCTTTCTTT. The full variable domain, in which reference TRBV9 and TRBJ1-1 provide the parts outside the CDR3, is DSGVTQTPKHLITATGQRVTLRCSPRSGDLSVYWYQQSLDQGLQFLIQYYNGEERAKGNILERFSAQQFPDLHSELNLSSLELGDSALYFCASSGVSSNTEAFFGQGTRLTVV.

To note about this clonotype: This may arise from a read error, as a much more abundant clone is one base away. The chain recombines TRBV28 with TRBJ2-3; D not resolved. Trimming took off 10 bases at V and 0 bases at J, with 8 bases between the two ends. The V gene's germline CDR1 is MDHEN and CDR2 SYDVKM. The CDR3 sequence is 12 residues long. CDR3 protein: CANRRSTDTQYF. Written as DNA, the CDR3 is TGTGCCAACAGACGAAGCACAGATACGCAGTATTTT.

This clonotype came up a few times. The chain recombines TRBV6-2 or TRBV6-3 with TRBJ1-2; D perhaps matches TRBD1 (6 bases). V was pared by 4 bases and J by 5 bases, with 11 bases between. Germline V lookup: CDR1 MNHEY, CDR2 SVGEGT. This CDR3 spans 13 amino acids. This CDR3 reads CASSFYTGYGYTF. CDR3 DNA: TGTGCCAGCAGTTTTTATACAGGGTATGGCTACACCTTC.

This clonotype came up many times. This CDR3 is CASSPDDNNEQFF. In DNA, the CDR3 is TGTGCCAGCAGTCCCGACGACAACAATGAGCAGTTCTTC. The gene calls are TRBV12-3 or TRBV12-4 and TRBJ2-1; D is undetermined. The V end lost 5 bases, the J end lost 5 bases, and 10 bases lay between the germline ends. CDR3 length equals 13 residues.

This clonotype was recorded at least ten times. The chain employs TRBV10-2 and TRBJ2-7, with no clear D. This CDR3 is 14 amino acids long. V shed 5 bases and J shed 4 bases, with 15 bases lying between them. Germline V gene sequence: CDR1 WSHSY, CDR2 SAAADI. CDR3 region: CASSREGYSYEQYF. CDR3 coding DNA: TGCGCCAGCAGTCGCGAAGGGTATAGTTACGAGCAGTACTTC.

As concerns this clonotype: This may come from a read error, since a much larger clone is one base off. The chain carries TRBV5-6 and TRBJ1-5; D gene unclear. CDR3 length equals 16 residues. Trimming removed 4 bases from V and 5 bases from J, with 19 bases in between. Per germline, CDR1 SGHDT and CDR2 YYEEEE. CDR3 nucleotide sequence: TGTGCCAGCAGCATTACAGACGGAAGTGGCGATCAGCCCCAGCATTTT. Translated: CASSITDGSGDQPQHF.

This rearrangement joins TRBV20-1 to TRBJ1-6; tentative D call: TRBD1 (5 bases). This CDR3 region has 16 residues. The germline V and J ends were trimmed by 3 bases and 2 bases, with 14 bases remaining between them. Germline V gene lookup returns CDR1 DFQATT and CDR2 SNEGSKA (reference sequence). CDR3 DNA sequence: TGCAGTGCTAGGGGGCAGAAGAGCCCCTATAATTCACCCCTCCACTTT. It yields the protein CSARGQKSPYNSPLHF.

The V gene is TRBV24-1, the J gene TRBJ2-5; D unclear. The CDR3 loop spans 13 amino acids. V lost 3 bases and J lost 7, with 11 bases in between. Germline V gene lookup returns CDR1 KGHDR and CDR2 SFDVKD. Here the CDR3 DNA reads TGTGCCACCAGTGATCCCAGCGTAGGGACCCAGTACTTC. Its protein is CATSDPSVGTQYF.